This passage covers 25 T cell receptor beta chains from one sample sequenced in a study of blood T cell repertoires in COVID-19. The protocol was immunoSEQ multiplex PCR, while the TCRdb copy is restricted to in-frame clones and leaves out a portion. The data show approximately 120,000 clones, roughly 80% seen once. The sample was peripheral blood. All receptors come from a human donor in a cohort sampled during active COVID-19.

V usage is TRBV19 and J usage is TRBJ1-1; 7 bases are a match to TRBD1. Germline CDR1 reads LNHDA; CDR2 reads SQIVND (reference sequence). The CDR3 runs 16 residues. V was pared by 7 bases and J by 0 bases, with 11 bases of the junction left unmatched. CDR3 protein: CASISKTGLMNTEAFF. CDR3 nucleotides: TGTGCCAGTATATCCAAGACAGGGCTTATGAACACTGAAGCTTTCTTT.

The chain uses TRBV28 and TRBJ2-2; maybe TRBD1 (6 bases). Germline CDR1 reads MDHEN; CDR2 reads SYDVKM. V was shortened by 8 bases and J by 6 bases, with 22 bases between the two germline ends. This CDR3 region has 16 residues. The CDR3 region is CASSLGGSGPSGELFF. The CDR3 bases are TGTGCCAGCTCCCTAGGGGGATCCGGTCCCTCCGGGGAGCTGTTTTTT.

The chain joins TRBV12-3 or TRBV12-4 to TRBJ1-2; 7 bases fit TRBD1. The CDR3 totals 13 residues. V shed 7 bases and J 6 bases; nucleotides not matched to a gene: 8. CDR3 sequence: CASNPGTAHGYTF. CDR3 nucleotide sequence: TGTGCCAGCAACCCTGGGACAGCACATGGCTACACCTTC.

The chain employs TRBV7-8 and TRBJ2-2; TRBD1 matches at 10 bases. V lost 5 bases to trimming and J lost 7 bases; unmatched junction nucleotides: 7. Germline V gives CDR1 SGHVS, CDR2 FQNEAQ. CDR3 size: 15 residues. The CDR3 coding sequence is TGTGCCAGCAGCCCCCGGACAGGGGGGGACGGGGAGCTGTTTTTT. Translated, it gives CASSPRTGGDGELFF.

The rearrangement uses TRBV7-3 and TRBJ2-2; D not resolved. This CDR3 is built from 13 residues. V was cut by 5 bases and J by 5 bases, with 9 bases left in between. Per germline, CDR1 SGHTA and CDR2 FQGTGA. This CDR3 is CASSLTTTGELFF. For the CDR3, the DNA is TGTGCCAGCAGCCTCACAACGACCGGGGAGCTGTTTTTT.

The chain joins TRBV5-1 to TRBJ1-2; 9 bases match TRBD1. The germline V gene has CDR1 SGHRS and CDR2 YFSETQ. The V gene end was trimmed by 4 bases and the J gene end by 1 base; junction bases not matched to a gene: 5. The CDR3 totals 15 residues. CDR3 bases: TGCGCCAGCAGCAGGACAGGGGAAGATAACTATGGCTACACCTTC. Translated: CASSRTGEDNYGYTF.

This clone was found once. For the CDR3, the DNA is TGTGCCAGCAGTACCGCTAGCGGGAATACAGATACGCAGTATTTT. This encodes CASSTASGNTDTQYF. The V and J genes are TRBV28 and TRBJ2-3; TRBD2 matches 9 bases. The ends lost 5 bases at V and 3 bases at J; junction bases unmatched: 6. This CDR3 contains 15 residues. The germline V gene has CDR1 MDHEN and CDR2 SYDVKM.

The chain couples TRBV19 to TRBJ2-7; perhaps TRBD1 as D (6 bases). The CDR3 loop spans 13 amino acids. Deletions cut 5 bases from V and 4 bases from J, with 12 bases between. Germline values: CDR1 LNHDA, CDR2 SQIVND (reference sequence). CDR3 DNA sequence: TGTGCCAGTAGTCAGGGACACGGATACGAGCAGTACTTC. Amino acid sequence: CASSQGHGYEQYF.

This chain uses TRBV6-6 with TRBJ1-4; D perhaps matches TRBD1 (5 bases). The germline V and J ends were trimmed by 6 bases and 10 bases, with 12 bases remaining between them. CDR3 size: 12 residues. The germline V gene encodes CDR1 MNHNY and CDR2 SVGAGI (reference sequence). The DNA of the CDR3 is TGTGCCAGCAGCGGACGGAGGGGAAAACTGTTTTTT. Its translation: CASSGRRGKLFF.

The rearrangement joins TRBV5-1 to TRBJ2-7, with TRBD1 matching 9 bases. The germline V gene has CDR1 SGHRS and CDR2 YFSETQ. The CDR3 covers 15 residues. With V trimmed by 1 base and J by 4 bases, 6 bases remained unmatched. The CDR3 nucleotides read TGCGCCAGCAGCTTGAGACAGGGGGAATGGTACGAGCAGTACTTC. It codes for CASSLRQGEWYEQYF.

This clone was recorded only once. The chain combines TRBV5-1 with TRBJ1-2; D is uncertain. V dropped 4 bases and J dropped 4 bases, with 14 bases sitting between them. The CDR3 has 14 amino acids. Germline CDR1 is SGHRS and CDR2 is YFSETQ. CDR3 protein: CASSISGRGYGYTF. DNA for the CDR3: TGCGCCAGCAGCATCTCGGGCCGGGGCTATGGCTACACCTTC.

The rearrangement links TRBV24-1 to TRBJ2-5; D uncertain. The CDR3 totals 11 residues. The germline V gene has CDR1 KGHDR and CDR2 SFDVKD. V was shortened by 3 bases and J by 5 bases, with 3 bases between the two germline ends. The CDR3 DNA sequence: TGTGCCACCAGTGATGCGGAGACCCAGTACTTC. It encodes CATSDAETQYF.

V is TRBV7-2 and J is TRBJ2-5; no clear D gene. Germline V gene sequence: CDR1 SGHTA, CDR2 FQGNSA. Trimming took 2 bases from V and 5 from J, leaving 12 bases between them. CDR3 length equals 14 residues. The CDR3 spells CASSLIGSRETQYF. CDR3 coding DNA: TGTGCCAGCAGCTTAATCGGTTCTCGGGAGACCCAGTACTTC.

The genes are TRBV30 and TRBJ2-7, with 10 nucleotides matching TRBD2. Germline V gives CDR1 GTSNPN, CDR2 SVGIG (reference sequence). Trimming took 2 bases from V and 0 from J; bases not matched to a gene: 7. CDR3 length: 16 residues. CDR3 region: CAWSWEAGGTSYEQYF. CDR3 bases: TGTGCCTGGAGTTGGGAAGCGGGAGGGACCTCCTACGAGCAGTACTTC.

The chain recombines TRBV28 with TRBJ1-3; no firm D call. CDR1 MDHEN and CDR2 SYDVKM come from the germline V gene. The length of the CDR3 is 12 residues. Trimming left V 6 bases short and J 4 bases short, with 7 bases between. CDR3: CASRLAGNTIYF. The CDR3 DNA sequence: TGTGCCAGCAGACTCGCCGGAAACACCATATATTTT.

In this sample, this clone turned up a few times. This rearrangement joins TRBV19 to TRBJ1-2; 9 bases agree with TRBD1. The CDR3 totals 13 residues. Per the germline V gene, CDR1 is LNHDA and CDR2 is SQIVND (reference sequence). With V trimmed by 10 bases and J by 7 bases, 10 bases remained unmatched. The CDR3 DNA sequence: TGTGCCATCGGGGGACAGGGAGGTTTTGGCTACACCTTC. Translating it yields CAIGGQGGFGYTF.

V and J are TRBV3-1 (or the pseudogene TRBV3-2) and TRBJ1-6, with a weak D call TRBD1 (5 bases). Germline CDR1 is LGHDT and CDR2 is YNNKEL (reference sequence). CDR3 size: 14 residues. The ends were cut back, 3 bases at V and 4 bases at J, with 7 bases in the middle. CDR3 coding DNA: TGTGCCAGCAGCCAGGGGGGGTATAATTCACCCCTCCACTTT. This gives the protein CASSQGGYNSPLHF.

This clone appeared once. The rearrangement links TRBV5-1 to TRBJ2-1; D remains unclear. Germline V gives CDR1 SGHRS, CDR2 YFSETQ. The CDR3 covers 13 residues. The V end was cut by 5 bases, the J end by 5 bases, with 11 bases between. CDR3 coding DNA: TGCGCCAGCAGAGTGGGCCTCGACAATGAGCAGTTCTTC. Its protein is CASRVGLDNEQFF.

Only a few counts were recorded for this clone. The chain carries TRBV6-2 or TRBV6-3 and TRBJ1-6; 9 nucleotides line up with TRBD1. V was pared by 2 bases and J by 7 bases, with 0 bases of the junction left unmatched. The germline gives CDR1 MNHEY, CDR2 SVGEGT. CDR3 size: 14 residues. For the CDR3, the DNA is TGTGCCAGCAGTTACGGACAGGGGAATTCACCCCTCCACTTT. Encoded protein: CASSYGQGNSPLHF.

This chain links TRBV4-2 with TRBJ1-3, with D tentatively TRBD1 (6 bases). The germline gives CDR1 LGHNA, CDR2 YNFKEQ. With 1 base removed from V and 7 bases from J, the gap between germline ends came to 11 bases. This CDR3 is 14 amino acids long. The CDR3 region is CASSQVGQGNTIYF. CDR3 nucleotides: TGTGCCAGCAGCCAAGTTGGTCAGGGGAACACCATATATTTT.

This chain joins TRBV15 and TRBJ1-2; 9 bases are shared with TRBD1. V lost 5 bases to trimming and J lost 2 bases; unmatched junction nucleotides: 6. This CDR3 region has 15 residues. The germline CDR1 and CDR2 sequences are LNHNV and YYDKDF (reference sequence). This CDR3 is CATSLNRGRNYGYTF. CDR3 nucleotide sequence: TGTGCCACCAGCTTAAACAGGGGGCGGAACTATGGCTACACCTTC.

The chain carries TRBV27 and TRBJ2-1; 12 bases align to TRBD2. V gave up 5 bases and J gave up 9 bases; unmatched junction bases: 5. Germline-derived CDR1 and CDR2 are MNHEY and SMNVEV (reference sequence). CDR3 length: 14 residues. CDR3 DNA sequence: TGTGCCAGCAGTCTCAGACTAGCGGGAGCTGAGCAGTTCTTC. Its protein is CASSLRLAGAEQFF.

The chain links TRBV27 to TRBJ1-6; D perhaps matches TRBD1 (5 bases). Germline values: CDR1 MNHEY, CDR2 SMNVEV (reference sequence). This CDR3 has 17 amino acids. The V gene lost 4 bases and the J gene lost 0 bases, with 13 bases spanning the gap. CDR3 protein: CASSYVGGVSYNSPLHF. The CDR3 DNA reads as TGTGCCAGCAGTTATGTGGGGGGTGTCTCCTATAATTCACCCCTCCACTTT.

This chain uses TRBV5-6 with TRBJ1-2; 8 bases fit TRBD1. This CDR3 spans 14 amino acids. From germline, CDR1 is SGHDT and CDR2 YYEEEE. The V and J ends lost 3 bases and 8 bases, in that order; junction bases with no gene match: 9. This chain's CDR3 is CASSSRSTGDGYTF. In DNA, the CDR3 is TGTGCCAGCAGCTCTAGGTCGACAGGGGACGGCTACACCTTC. The variable domain in full, completed from reference TRBV5-6 and TRBJ1-2, reads DAGVTQSPTHLIKTRGQQVTLRCSPKSGHDTVSWYQQALGQGPQFIFQYYEEEERQRGNFPDRFSGHQFPNYSSELNVNALLLGDSALYLCASSSRSTGDGYTFGSGTRLTVV.

J is TRBJ2-5 and V is TRBV7-9; 9 bases are a match to TRBD2. With 6 bases clipped from V and 3 bases from J, the junction kept 11 bases outside the gene matches. The germline V gene has CDR1 SEHNR and CDR2 FQNEAQ (reference sequence). The CDR3 runs 16 residues. The CDR3 reads CASSSYRASGEETQYF. The DNA of the CDR3 is TGTGCCAGCAGTTCCTATCGGGCTAGCGGGGAAGAGACCCAGTACTTC.